This TCR beta chain is drawn from a study of graft-versus-host responses after intestinal transplantation. Some clones are missing from TCRdb's copy, which holds only in-frame ones; the method was immunoSEQ multiplex PCR. In the table there are tens of thousands of clones, around 94% of which are singletons. Trimming removed 4 bases at V and 0 bases at J, with 7 bases between. Germline V gives CDR1 LNHDA, CDR2 SQIVND (reference sequence). The CDR3 spans 14 residues. The sequences come from PBMCs, collected 16 days after intestinal transplant. The receptor was derived from a human patient who received an intestinal transplant, so some T cells may come from the graft donor. The chain has TRBV19 and TRBJ1-5; D remains unclear. The CDR3 loop reads CASSTADSNQPQHF. DNA of the CDR3: TGTGCCAGTAGTACGGCCGATAGCAATCAGCCCCAGCATTTT.